The present T cell receptor (beta chain) was sequenced within a study of T cell repertoires in cytomegalovirus infection. For the study at large: Well-studied HLA-B-restricted CMV epitopes were used in the study alongside recently identified HLA-C-restricted ones. Whole-study results and caveats: Dominating the ex vivo response were HLA-C-restricted CMV-specific TCR beta clonotypes. Frequencies of public TCR beta families were cumulated, and this identified carriers of CMV plus the relevant HLA.

As for this clonotype: Its matching antigen is unknown.

Germline V CDR1 and CDR2: LNHDA, SQIVND (reference sequence). The CDR3 runs to 17 residues. Trimming left V 6 bases short and J 2 bases short, with 21 bases between. TCRdb re-analysed the reads in MiXCR, keeping a single row per CDR3 protein. This sample has roughly 990,000 distinct CDR3 sequences, with 31% found just once. This chain connects TRBV19 to TRBJ2-3, with D possibly called TRBD1 or TRBD2 (8 bases each). This TCR was recovered from a human donor in good health (CMV status not recorded). Some clones in this sample may be carry-over from other donors' samples. Sample: cultured CD8+ T cells from PBMCs, taken from culture after CMV antigen stimulation. The CDR3 is CASRGQDRGLDTDTQYF. The CDR3 nucleotides read TGTGCCAGTAGAGGGCAAGACAGGGGACTAGACACAGATACGCAGTATTTT.